The 26 T cell receptor beta chains below come from one sample, sequenced in a study of T cell responses to AZD1222 COVID-19 vaccine. The method was immunoSEQ multiplex PCR; TCRdb's version includes in-frame clones alone and lacks a portion of them. The sample has 95,000 to 150,000 clones, about 90% seen once. Sequenced here: peripheral blood, sampled on day 0 of AZD1222 vaccination. These receptors came from an adult in good health.

In its sample, this clone was seen a few times. The rearrangement joins TRBV7-8 to TRBJ2-7; perhaps TRBD1 as D (5 bases). Trimming shortened V by 4 bases and J by 4 bases, and 20 bases separated the two germline ends. CDR3 size: 16 residues. From germline, CDR1 is SGHVS and CDR2 FQNEAQ. CDR3 region: CASSSRRFGAIYEQYF. The CDR3 DNA is TGTGCCAGCAGCTCCCGCAGGTTTGGGGCTATTTACGAGCAGTACTTC.

V is TRBV5-1 and J is TRBJ1-2; tentatively, D is TRBD1 (5 bases). V was pared by 3 bases and J by 2 bases, with 11 bases between. The germline V gene has CDR1 SGHRS and CDR2 YFSETQ. CDR3 length: 14 amino acids. In nucleotides, the CDR3 is TGCGCCAGCAGCTCAGGGACGGGGAACTATGGCTACACCTTC. Its translation is CASSSGTGNYGYTF.

V usage is TRBV14 and J usage is TRBJ2-1, with D possibly being TRBD1 or TRBD2 (6 bases each). This CDR3 has 13 amino acids. Trimming stripped 4 bases from V and 11 bases from J, with 15 bases between. CDR1 is SGHDN, CDR2 FVKESK, per germline. CDR3 residues: CASSPLAGTKQFF. DNA for the CDR3: TGTGCCAGCAGCCCCCTTGCGGGGACAAAGCAGTTCTTC.

In this sample, this clone turned up once. The chain joins TRBV3-1 (or the pseudogene TRBV3-2) to TRBJ1-1, with a weak D call TRBD1 (5 bases). Germline CDR1 and CDR2: LGHDT and YNNKEL (reference sequence). The V end lost 1 base, the J end lost 8 bases, and 11 bases lay between the germline ends. The length of the CDR3 is 13 residues. The CDR3 sequence: CASSQAWGVEAFF. CDR3 coding DNA: TGTGCCAGCAGCCAAGCCTGGGGGGTCGAAGCTTTCTTT.

V gene TRBV5-1 combines with J gene TRBJ2-1; D unclear. The germline V gene has CDR1 SGHRS and CDR2 YFSETQ. Between the trimmed V and J ends, which lost 2 bases and 15 bases, there was a span of 12 bases. This CDR3 is built from 11 residues. The CDR3 region has the DNA TGCGCCAGCAGCTTAACAGAGATAGTGTTCTTC. Its protein is CASSLTEIVFF.

This sequence joins TRBV2 and TRBJ1-5; TRBD1 aligns across 7 bases. CDR3 length: 15 amino acids. Germline CDR1 and CDR2: SNHLY and FYNNEI. Losses at the gene ends were 7 bases for V and 2 bases for J; bases not matched to a gene: 8. This CDR3 is CASKNRGLGNQPQHF. DNA of the CDR3: TGTGCCAGCAAAAACAGGGGACTGGGCAATCAGCCCCAGCATTTT.

Only one count was recorded for this clone. V usage is TRBV9 and J usage is TRBJ2-7; unclear D gene. The CDR3 runs 12 residues. Germline-derived CDR1 and CDR2 are SGDLS and YYNGEE. V lost 4 bases, J lost 2 bases, and 7 bases lay in between. CDR3: CASSPRPYEQYF. The CDR3 DNA reads as TGTGCCAGCAGCCCCCGTCCCTACGAGCAGTACTTC.

V gene TRBV2 combines with J gene TRBJ1-5; no firm D call. Germline V CDR1 and CDR2: SNHLY, FYNNEI. V lost 3 bases and J lost 8, with 11 bases in between. The CDR3 is 13 amino acids. The CDR3 spells CASSDREVEPQHF. The CDR3 coding sequence is TGTGCCAGCAGTGATAGGGAAGTGGAGCCCCAGCATTTT.

The chain employs TRBV28 and TRBJ2-7; tentatively, D is TRBD1 or TRBD2 (7 bases each). Per the germline V gene, CDR1 is MDHEN and CDR2 is SYDVKM. The CDR3 runs 14 residues. V was pared by 8 bases and J by 4 bases, with 18 bases between. For the CDR3, the DNA is TGTGCCAGCGAGCGGGAAGGGGGCCAATACGAGCAGTACTTC. Translating it yields CASEREGGQYEQYF.

A remark on this clone: The junction and the germline gene differ at one end; a read error may be behind it. The V call is TRBV5-6, the J call TRBJ1-4; D not resolved. The CDR3 has 14 residues. Germline-derived CDR1 and CDR2 are SGHDT and YYEEEE. The CDR3 region is CASSLVGGNGKLFF. The CDR3 coding sequence is TGTGCCAGCAGCTTGGTCGGAGGAAATGGAAAACTGTTTTTT.

This clone was seen only once. The junction departs from the called germline gene at one end, perhaps through a read error. This CDR3 is CASSSLSRDGDYGYTF. CDR3 nucleotide sequence: TGTGCCAGCAGCTCTCTCTCTCGGGACGGTGACTACGGCTACACCTTC. The chain recombines TRBV7-9 with TRBJ1-2, with a possible D match to TRBD1 (5 bases). The V gene's germline CDR1 is SEHNR and CDR2 FQNEAQ (reference sequence). The CDR3 loop spans 16 amino acids. Based on the CDR3 plus reference TRBV7-9 and TRBJ1-2, the full variable domain is DTGVSQNPRHKITKRGQNVTFRCDPISEHNRLYWYRQTLGQGPEFLTYFQNEAQLEKSRLLSDRFSAERPKGSFSTLEIQRTEQGDSAMYLCASSSLSRDGDYGYTFGSGTRLTVV.

V and J are TRBV27 and TRBJ1-4; weak D call: TRBD1 (5 bases). Trimming shortened V by 6 bases and J by 6 bases, and 17 bases separated the two germline ends. Per the germline V gene, CDR1 is MNHEY and CDR2 is SMNVEV (reference sequence). The CDR3 runs 15 residues. In DNA form, the CDR3 reads TGTGCCAGCAGCCCGGGACCGGGACCCTATGAAAAACTGTTTTTT. It encodes CASSPGPGPYEKLFF.

The chain uses TRBV19 and TRBJ1-5; no firm D call. Germline CDR1 reads LNHDA; CDR2 reads SQIVND (reference sequence). Deletions cut 3 bases from V and 4 bases from J, with 13 bases between. CDR3 length equals 15 residues. The CDR3 sequence is CASSILGVGNQPQHF. The CDR3, as DNA: TGTGCCAGTAGTATCCTGGGAGTGGGAAATCAGCCCCAGCATTTT.

The chain recombines TRBV27 with TRBJ2-1, with TRBD2 matching 10 bases. V lost 4 bases to trimming and J lost 3 bases; unmatched junction nucleotides: 3. This CDR3 is 15 amino acids long. From germline, CDR1 is MNHEY and CDR2 SMNVEV (reference sequence). This CDR3 reads CASSSLAGDYNEQFF. The CDR3 DNA reads TGTGCCAGCAGTTCCCTAGCGGGAGACTACAATGAGCAGTTCTTC.

V usage is TRBV6-5 and J usage is TRBJ1-1, with a possible D match to TRBD1 (5 bases). The CDR3 extends over 14 amino acids. Germline CDR1 is MNHEY and CDR2 is SVGAGI. Between the trimmed V and J ends, which lost 0 bases and 7 bases, there was a span of 12 bases. CDR3 DNA sequence: TGTGCCAGCAGTTACTCGGGGCTTCGGGTTGAAGCTTTCTTT. Translation gives CASSYSGLRVEAFF.

J is TRBJ2-2 and V is TRBV2; weak D call: TRBD2 (6 bases). V lost 6 bases to trimming and J lost 6 bases, with 11 bases between them. The V gene's germline CDR1 is SNHLY and CDR2 FYNNEI. CDR3 length equals 13 residues. The CDR3 sequence is CASSGDFPGELFF. CDR3 DNA: TGTGCCAGCAGCGGGGACTTTCCCGGGGAGCTGTTTTTT.

This clone was seen just once. The chain has TRBV19 and TRBJ1-2, with D possibly being TRBD1 (6 bases). CDR3 length: 14 residues. The V end was cut by 0 bases, the J end by 5 bases, with 10 bases between. The germline gives CDR1 LNHDA, CDR2 SQIVND (reference sequence). DNA for the CDR3: TGTGCCAGTAGTATAGATGCAGGGGCTTATGGCTACACCTTC. Translating it yields CASSIDAGAYGYTF.

Concerning this clone: A read error may account for a junction end that differs from germline. The CDR3 DNA reads TGTGCTAGCAGCCCACTAGCCGGCAGCCTCTCTGGAAACACCATATATTTT. This encodes CASSPLAGSLSGNTIYF. The V gene is TRBV7-7, the J gene TRBJ1-3; D gene ambiguous. This CDR3 comprises 17 residues. Germline CDR1 reads SSHAT; CDR2 reads FNYEAQ (reference sequence).

The chain couples TRBV10-2 to TRBJ1-1, with a weak D call TRBD1 (6 bases). Trimming stripped 4 bases from V and 8 bases from J, with 14 bases between. Germline loops: CDR1 WSHSY, CDR2 SAAADI. The CDR3 totals 13 residues. CDR3 loop: CASSGRDTLEAFF. The CDR3 bases are TGCGCCAGCAGTGGCCGGGACACCTTAGAAGCTTTCTTT.

The rearrangement uses TRBV28 and TRBJ1-1; D perhaps matches TRBD1 (6 bases). The V and J ends lost 6 bases and 6 bases respectively, with 14 bases between them. CDR1 MDHEN and CDR2 SYDVKM come from the germline V gene. The CDR3 runs to 13 residues. The CDR3 coding sequence is TGTGCCAGCAGCCTAGGGGGAATGTCTGAAGCTTTCTTT. Encoded protein: CASSLGGMSEAFF.

The DNA for the CDR3 is TGTGCCTGGAGTGCCACACGGACTAGCGGGAGGGCCCACACCGGGGAGCTGTTTTTT. It encodes CAWSATRTSGRAHTGELFF. The chain has TRBV30 and TRBJ2-2; 15 bases agree with TRBD2. The ends lost 1 base at V and 3 bases at J; junction bases unmatched: 9. Germline values: CDR1 GTSNPN, CDR2 SVGIG (reference sequence). The CDR3 covers 19 residues.

The V call is TRBV12-5, the J call TRBJ2-3; the D is unclear. Germline assignment: CDR1 LGHNT and CDR2 FRNRAP. V was clipped by 1 base and J by 2 bases, with 7 bases between them. There are 14 residues in the CDR3. The CDR3 nucleotides read TGTGCTAGTGGTTTGGACAGATCCACAGATACGCAGTATTTT. This gives the protein CASGLDRSTDTQYF. Using reference TRBV12-5 and TRBJ2-3 for the parts outside the CDR3, the full variable domain is DARVTQTPRHKVTEMGQEVTMRCQPILGHNTVFWYRQTMMQGLELLAYFRNRAPLDDSGMPKDRFSAEMPDATLATLKIQPSEPRDSAVYFCASGLDRSTDTQYFGPGTRLTVL.

This clone was detected only once. The chain recombines TRBV19 with TRBJ1-5; 10 nucleotides line up with TRBD1. Germline CDR1 reads LNHDA; CDR2 reads SQIVND (reference sequence). This CDR3 is built from 18 residues. V shed 5 bases and J 5 bases; nucleotides not matched to a gene: 15. CDR3 nucleotides: TGTGCCAGTAGTCTCCGGGACAGGGGAGGGTATGCCGATCAGCCCCAGCATTTT. Encoded protein: CASSLRDRGGYADQPQHF.

The rearrangement joins TRBV15 to TRBJ1-2; D remains ambiguous. This CDR3 is built from 14 residues. Germline-derived CDR1 and CDR2 are LNHNV and YYDKDF (reference sequence). With 0 bases removed from V and 0 bases from J, the gap between germline ends came to 5 bases. The CDR3 bases are TGTGCCACCAGCAGAGAGGGGACTAACTATGGCTACACCTTC. Amino acid sequence: CATSREGTNYGYTF.

The chain links TRBV28 to TRBJ2-3, with TRBD1 identical over 12 bases. The V gene end was trimmed by 6 bases and the J gene end by 1 base; junction bases not matched to a gene: 11. Germline values: CDR1 MDHEN, CDR2 SYDVKM. This CDR3 is built from 18 residues. The CDR3 DNA sequence: TGTGCCAGCAGCTACCGGGACAGGGGGCATCGGGGCACAGATACGCAGTATTTT. It translates to CASSYRDRGHRGTDTQYF.

V and J are TRBV30 and TRBJ1-6, with a tentative D call TRBD1 (5 bases). V dropped 2 bases and J dropped 7 bases, with 9 bases sitting between them. This CDR3 spans 13 amino acids. From germline, CDR1 is GTSNPN and CDR2 SVGIG (reference sequence). Here the CDR3 DNA reads TGTGCCTGGAGTTTGGGGCACAATTCACCCCTCCACTTT. As protein: CAWSLGHNSPLHF.